These T cell receptor beta chains were read from a single sample in a study of blood T cell repertoires in COVID-19. TCRdb's table, derived via immunoSEQ multiplex PCR, lists solely in-frame clones and lacks some. Among about 340,000 clones listed, about nine tenths were seen once. Sequenced input: peripheral blood. Receptors were obtained from a woman aged 70-85 years with COVID-19, enrolled during active disease. Each CDR3 is given with its conserved first and last residue. A D gene is named only where the DNA matches it firmly. Part of the rows lack a size; the others show once, few, many or a class for expanded clones.

J gene	V gene	D gene	clone size	CDR3 DNA	CDR3 protein
TRBJ2-7	TRBV4-3	TRBD1	NA	TGCGCCAGCAGCCATAAGACAGGGCTGTACGAGCAGTACTTC	CASSHKTGLYEQYF
TRBJ2-3	TRBV7-3	TRBD2	NA	TGTGCCAGCAGCCTTAGCGGGGGGATCACAGATACGCAGTATTTT	CASSLSGGITDTQYF
TRBJ1-5	TRBV11-2	NA	few	TGTGCCAGCAGCTTAGGCACAGGTAGCAATCAGCCCCAGCATTTT	CASSLGTGSNQPQHF
TRBJ2-3	TRBV19	TRBD2	NA	TGTGCCAGTAAAAGGACTAGTGGTATGGGCTCGCAGTATTTT	CASKRTSGMGSQYF
TRBJ1-2	TRBV7-2	NA	few	TGTGCCAGCAGCTCTGCCGACAAGAACTATGGCTACACCTTC	CASSSADKNYGYTF
TRBJ2-3	TRBV6-5	NA	NA	TGTGCCAGCAGTTACTCCGGGGGGCCGACAGATACGCAGTATTTT	CASSYSGGPTDTQYF
TRBJ2-1	TRBV18	TRBD1	NA	TGTGCCAGCTCACCTACCATACAGGGGAGTAAATGGGATGAGCAGTTCTTC	CASSPTIQGSKWDEQFF
TRBJ1-2	TRBV24-1	TRBD1	NA	TGTGCCACCAGTGATGGGACAGGGAACTATGGCTACACCTTC	CATSDGTGNYGYTF
TRBJ2-1	TRBV24-1	NA	NA	TGTGCCACCAGTGATTTAGGCAGGGTTGAGCAGTTCTTC	CATSDLGRVEQFF
TRBJ2-3	TRBV29-1	NA	NA	TGCAGCGTTGGAGATGCGGGGTTGCTGGATACGCAGTATTTT	CSVGDAGLLDTQYF
TRBJ1-2	TRBV7-2	NA	NA	TGTGCCAGCAGCTTATTTGGCAGGGAAGCTGGCTACACCTTC	CASSLFGREAGYTF
TRBJ2-1	TRBV5-4	TRBD1	NA	TGTGCCAGCAGCTTTTTTCCCTTGACAGGGTCTTTATCGTGGGAGCAGTTCTTC	CASSFFPLTGSLSWEQFF
TRBJ1-2	TRBV19	TRBD1	NA	TGTGCCAGTAGTAAGCAAGGACAGGGACCCTATGGCTACACCTTC	CASSKQGQGPYGYTF
TRBJ2-7	TRBV4-1	TRBD2	NA	TGCGCCAGCAGCCTCTTAGCGGGGGGGCACTACGAGCAGTACTTC	CASSLLAGGHYEQYF
TRBJ1-6	TRBV14	NA	few	TGTGCCAGCAGCCCAGGCACGAATTCACCCCTCCACTTT	CASSPGTNSPLHF
TRBJ1-3	TRBV19	NA	NA	TGTGCCAGTAGTATCGGGGGAAACTCTGGAAACACCATATATTTT	CASSIGGNSGNTIYF
TRBJ1-2	TRBV15	NA	NA	TGTGCCACCAGCAGAGACGGAGAATCCCTCTATGGCTACACCTTC	CATSRDGESLYGYTF
TRBJ1-4	TRBV6-5	NA	NA	TGTGCCAGCAGTTACTCGGCGACAGCAACTAATGAAAAACTGTTTTTT	CASSYSATATNEKLFF
TRBJ2-3	TRBV2	TRBD2	NA	TGTGCCAGCAGCTTTACTAGCGGGGGTACAGATACGCAGTATTTT	CASSFTSGGTDTQYF
TRBJ1-2	TRBV29-1	NA	NA	TGCAGCGCGTGGAGGGGGGGCTCCTATGGCTACACCTTC	CSAWRGGSYGYTF
TRBJ2-6	TRBV11-1	NA	NA	TGTGCCAGCAGCTTAGAGGCGGGCGGGGCCAACGTCCTGACTTTC	CASSLEAGGANVLTF
TRBJ2-7	TRBV6-2/TRBV6-3	TRBD1	NA	TGTGCCAGCAGTCGAGATCCGGGACAGGGTGTTTACGAGCAGTACTTC	CASSRDPGQGVYEQYF
TRBJ2-3	TRBV24-1	NA	NA	TGTGCCACCAGTGTTACAGGGGGGGGTAGCACAGATACGCAGTATTTT	CATSVTGGGSTDTQYF
TRBJ1-2	TRBV6-5	TRBD1	NA	TGTGCCAGCAGTCGGGACAGTATCGGCTATGGCTACACCTTC	CASSRDSIGYGYTF
TRBJ2-2	TRBV3-1/TRBV3-2	TRBD1	NA	TGTGCCAGCAGCCTCGGGACAGGTCTAACCGGGGAGCTGTTTTTT	CASSLGTGLTGELFF